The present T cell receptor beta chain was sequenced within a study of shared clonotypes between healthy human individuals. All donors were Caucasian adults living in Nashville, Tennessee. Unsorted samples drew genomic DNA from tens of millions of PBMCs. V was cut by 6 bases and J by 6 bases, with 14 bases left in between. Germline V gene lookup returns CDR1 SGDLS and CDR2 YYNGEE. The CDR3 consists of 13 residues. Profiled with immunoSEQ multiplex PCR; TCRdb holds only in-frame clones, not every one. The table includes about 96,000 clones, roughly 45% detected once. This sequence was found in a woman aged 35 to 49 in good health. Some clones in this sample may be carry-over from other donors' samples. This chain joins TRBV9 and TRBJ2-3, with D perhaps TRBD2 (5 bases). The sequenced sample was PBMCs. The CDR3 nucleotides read TGTGCCAGCATGAGAGGGATAGGGGATACGCAGTATTTT. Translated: CASMRGIGDTQYF. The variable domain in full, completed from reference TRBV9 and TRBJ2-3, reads DSGVTQTPKHLITATGQRVTLRCSPRSGDLSVYWYQQSLDQGLQFLIQYYNGEERAKGNILERFSAQQFPDLHSELNLSSLELGDSALYFCASMRGIGDTQYFGPGTRLTVL.